These 24 T cell receptor beta chains came from one sample sequenced in a study of cytomegalovirus exposure and HLA in healthy donors. Clones were sequenced by immunoSEQ multiplex PCR, and TCRdb holds only the in-frame ones, with some missing. The sample has about 220,000 clones, around 87% seen once; the top ten hold less than 3%. The sequencing sample was made of PBMCs. The receptors originated from a man aged 18 to 30 in good health and CMV-seronegative.

V usage is TRBV7-2 and J usage is TRBJ2-7; D not certain. V was shortened by 5 bases and J by 2 bases, with 16 bases between the two germline ends. In germline, CDR1 is SGHTA, CDR2 FQGNSA. CDR3 length: 15 residues. Here the CDR3 DNA reads TGTGCCAGCAGCCTAGGTGGTTCGCTACCCTACGAGCAGTACTTC. It yields the protein CASSLGGSLPYEQYF.

The gene calls are TRBV19 and TRBJ1-5, with D tentatively TRBD1 (6 bases). Trimming cost V 6 bases and J 0 bases, with 18 bases left between them. CDR1 is LNHDA, CDR2 SQIVND, per germline (reference sequence). The CDR3 sequence is 17 residues long. The CDR3 here is CASSAPFGTLSNQPQHF. Written as DNA, the CDR3 is TGTGCCAGTAGCGCACCCTTCGGGACACTTAGCAATCAGCCCCAGCATTTT. The complete variable domain, with remaining parts taken from reference TRBV19 and TRBJ1-5, reads DGGITQSPKYLFRKEGQNVTLSCEQNLNHDAMYWYRQDPGQGLRLIYYSQIVNDFQKGDIAEGYSVSREKKESFPLTVTSAQKNPTAFYLCASSAPFGTLSNQPQHFGDGTRLSIL.

This clone has just a few counts. The genes are TRBV28 and TRBJ1-5, with unresolved D. There are 12 residues in the CDR3. Per germline, CDR1 MDHEN and CDR2 SYDVKM. Trimming shortened V by 1 base and J by 7 bases, and 5 bases separated the two germline ends. The CDR3 loop is CASSLLEQPQHF. The CDR3 DNA reads as TGTGCCAGCAGTTTATTGGAGCAGCCCCAGCATTTT.

V gene TRBV25-1 combines with J gene TRBJ2-3; TRBD1 matches at 8 bases. The J segment lost 2 bases and the V segment lost 8 bases, leaving 6 bases of the junction unmatched. Germline V lookup: CDR1 MGHDK, CDR2 SYGVNS. The CDR3 runs to 14 residues. The CDR3 nucleotides read TGTGCCAGCGGCTGGACAGGGTACACAGATACGCAGTATTTT. Amino acid sequence: CASGWTGYTDTQYF.

This clone came up a few times. The rearrangement links TRBV7-3 to TRBJ1-6, with D hard to call. The V gene's germline CDR1 is SGHTA and CDR2 FQGTGA. V was cut by 2 bases and J by 10 bases, with 9 bases left in between. This CDR3 comprises 13 residues. CDR3: CASSLREESPLHF. The CDR3, as DNA: TGTGCCAGCAGCTTACGGGAGGAATCACCCCTCCACTTT.

This chain connects TRBV19 to TRBJ1-6; the D gene is possibly TRBD1 (5 bases). CDR1 LNHDA and CDR2 SQIVND come from the germline V gene (reference sequence). CDR3 length: 15 residues. Trimming removed 5 bases from V and 8 bases from J, with 16 bases in between. The CDR3 DNA follows: TGTGCCAGTAGTCCATCCGATTGGGGGGATTCACCCCTCCACTTT. Translated, it gives CASSPSDWGDSPLHF.

The J gene is TRBJ2-7, the V gene TRBV28, with D hard to call. The V end lost 5 bases, the J end lost 10 bases, and 18 bases lay between the germline ends. Germline lookup yields CDR1 MDHEN and CDR2 SYDVKM. This CDR3 contains 13 residues. CDR3 sequence (DNA): TGTGCCAGCAGTGACACATCCCTCGTTTATCAGTACTTC. This codes for CASSDTSLVYQYF.

The rearrangement uses TRBV28 and TRBJ1-5; no definite D call. This CDR3 is built from 17 residues. Germline CDR1 and CDR2: MDHEN and SYDVKM. The V gene lost 5 bases and the J gene lost 1 base, with 18 bases spanning the gap. CDR3 in amino acids: CASSREYFRQSNQPQHF. Written as DNA, the CDR3 is TGTGCCAGCAGTAGGGAGTACTTCAGGCAAAGCAATCAGCCCCAGCATTTT.

This rearrangement joins TRBV5-4 to TRBJ2-3, with D possibly TRBD2 on 7 matching bases. CDR3 length equals 15 residues. Germline loops: CDR1 SGHNT, CDR2 YYREEE (reference sequence). Trimming removed 0 bases from V and 6 bases from J, with 14 bases in between. The CDR3 sequence is CASSLVTGGADTQYF. Here the CDR3 DNA reads TGTGCCAGCAGCTTGGTGACGGGGGGCGCGGATACGCAGTATTTT. Using reference TRBV5-4 and TRBJ2-3 for the parts outside the CDR3, the full variable domain is ETGVTQSPTHLIKTRGQQVTLRCSSQSGHNTVSWYQQALGQGPQFIFQYYREEENGRGNFPPRFSGLQFPNYSSELNVNALELDDSALYLCASSLVTGGADTQYFGPGTRLTVL.

The V call is TRBV11-2, the J call TRBJ2-7; 8 bases fit TRBD1. Germline CDR1 is SGHAT and CDR2 is FQNNGV. With V trimmed by 5 bases and J by 5 bases, 14 bases remained unmatched. CDR3 size: 16 residues. CDR3 region: CASSANQGARGNEQYF. CDR3 DNA sequence: TGTGCCAGCAGCGCCAATCAGGGGGCGCGCGGCAACGAGCAGTACTTC.

The chain combines TRBV27 with TRBJ1-4; TRBD1 is a possible D gene (6 bases). Trimming cost V 4 bases and J 8 bases, with 17 bases left between them. Germline CDR1 is MNHEY and CDR2 is SMNVEV (reference sequence). The CDR3 extends over 15 amino acids. CDR3 region: CASSSMGARGEKLFF. The CDR3 nucleotides read TGTGCCAGCAGTTCAATGGGGGCACGAGGAGAAAAACTGTTTTTT.

Worth noting for this clone: This sample also contains other DNA sequences that code for the same CDR3. J is TRBJ1-6 and V is TRBV6-5; 8 bases fit TRBD1. The CDR3 has 14 residues. Germline lookup yields CDR1 MNHEY and CDR2 SVGAGI. J lost 7 bases, V lost 2 bases, and 1 base had no gene match. For the CDR3, the DNA is TGTGCCAGCAGTTACGGACAGGGAAATTCACCCCTCCACTTT. This translates into CASSYGQGNSPLHF.

This chain joins TRBV18 and TRBJ2-2; 7 positions match TRBD2. J gave up 4 bases and V 0 bases, and 2 bases lay outside the gene matches. The CDR3 length is 15 residues. Germline V lookup: CDR1 KGHSH, CDR2 LQKENI. CDR3 in DNA: TGTGCCAGCTCACCACCCGGGGGGTTCACCGGGGAGCTGTTTTTT. It is translated as CASSPPGGFTGELFF.

In regard to this clone: The junction shows a germline mismatch at one end, possibly a read error. The rearrangement uses TRBV6-5 and TRBJ2-7; D not certain. CDR1 and CDR2 from the germline V gene are MNHEY and SVGAGI. The CDR3 runs 13 residues. The CDR3 is CVSSYRGSYEQYF. The CDR3 DNA is TGTGTCAGCAGTTACCGCGGTTCCTACGAGCAGTACTTC.

This chain joins TRBV4-1 and TRBJ2-5, with TRBD2 matching over 11 bases. V trimming: 0 bases; J trimming: 7 bases; junction bases outside the gene matches: 4. Looked up from germline, CDR1 is MGHRA and CDR2 is YSYEKL. The CDR3 extends over 15 amino acids. The CDR3 spells CASSQEGLAGGTQYF. In nucleotides, the CDR3 is TGCGCCAGCAGCCAAGAGGGGCTAGCGGGGGGGACCCAGTACTTC.

This clone was recorded once. The chain uses TRBV7-9 and TRBJ1-2; perhaps TRBD1 as D (5 bases). The CDR3 loop spans 12 amino acids. CDR1 is SEHNR and CDR2 is FQNEAQ in the germline V gene (reference sequence). V was trimmed by 1 base and J by 8 bases, leaving 8 bases between them. Written as DNA, the CDR3 is TGTGCCAGCAGCTTAGACAGGATAGGCTACACCTTC. The encoded protein is CASSLDRIGYTF.

J is TRBJ1-1 and V is TRBV5-1; D not certain. The CDR3 has 16 amino acids. Germline V gene data show CDR1 as SGHRS and CDR2 as YFSETQ. The ends were cut back, 1 base at V and 1 base at J, with 14 bases in the middle. The CDR3 coding sequence is TGCGCCAGCAGCTTGTGGTCAGTACAAGAGAACACTGAAGCTTTCTTT. Its translation is CASSLWSVQENTEAFF.

The chain uses TRBV11-2 and TRBJ1-3, with a weak D call TRBD1 (5 bases). V lost 0 bases, J lost 0 bases, and 15 bases lay in between. CDR1 and CDR2 from the germline V gene are SGHAT and FQNNGV. The CDR3 is 18 amino acids. CDR3 loop: CASSLDIWEGVSGNTIYF. CDR3 coding DNA: TGTGCCAGCAGCTTAGATATCTGGGAAGGGGTCTCTGGAAACACCATATATTTT. The entire variable domain, with the rest obtained from reference TRBV11-2 and TRBJ1-3, is as follows: EAGVAQSPRYKIIEKRQSVAFWCNPISGHATLYWYQQILGQGPKLLIQFQNNGVVDDSQLPKDRFSAERLKGVDSTLKIQPAKLEDSAVYLCASSLDIWEGVSGNTIYFGEGSWLTVV.

The chain has TRBV4-1 and TRBJ2-5, with a tentative D call TRBD2 (5 bases). Trimming cost V 1 base and J 7 bases, with 19 bases left between them. This CDR3 region has 16 residues. CDR1 is MGHRA, CDR2 YSYEKL, per germline. The CDR3 loop reads CASSQGTGSGGWTQYF. DNA of the CDR3: TGCGCCAGCAGCCAAGGCACGGGGAGTGGTGGTTGGACCCAGTACTTC.

The chain is built from TRBV4-3 and TRBJ1-1, with a weak D call TRBD1 (5 bases). Trimming shortened V by 1 base and J by 3 bases, and 12 bases separated the two germline ends. Per the germline V gene, CDR1 is LGHNA and CDR2 is YSLEER. CDR3 length equals 15 residues. The CDR3 spells CASSQGNTGYTEAFF. In DNA, the CDR3 is TGCGCCAGCAGCCAAGGGAATACAGGTTACACTGAAGCTTTCTTT.

The chain has TRBV28 and TRBJ2-7; D perhaps matches TRBD2 (7 bases). V was shortened by 11 bases and J by 1 base, with 18 bases between the two germline ends. The CDR3 has 14 amino acids. Germline loops: CDR1 MDHEN, CDR2 SYDVKM. The CDR3 here is CAAGRGAPSYEQYF. The CDR3 DNA is TGTGCCGCGGGGAGGGGGGCCCCGTCCTACGAGCAGTACTTC.

J is TRBJ2-7 and V is TRBV27; 7 bases line up with TRBD2. The CDR3 is 12 residues long. Germline V gives CDR1 MNHEY, CDR2 SMNVEV (reference sequence). V gave up 10 bases and J gave up 2 bases; unmatched junction bases: 5. CDR3 nucleotide sequence: TGTGCCAAAAAGCGGGGAGCCTACGAGCAGTACTTC. Translation gives CAKKRGAYEQYF.

This chain joins TRBV19 and TRBJ1-1; a possible D gene is TRBD1 (5 bases). The CDR3 totals 13 residues. V was pared by 6 bases and J by 4 bases, with 12 bases between. Germline V gives CDR1 LNHDA, CDR2 SQIVND (reference sequence). CDR3 DNA: TGTGCCAGTAGCCCAATGGGGGGCACTGAAGCTTTCTTT. Translated: CASSPMGGTEAFF.

The gene calls are TRBV5-1 and TRBJ2-7, with 13 bases identical to TRBD2. The CDR3 totals 15 residues. Germline V CDR1 and CDR2: SGHRS, YFSETQ. The V segment lost 4 bases and the J segment 1 base; nucleotides outside the gene matches: 2. In DNA form, the CDR3 reads TGCGCCAGCAGCACTAGCGGGGGGGCATCCTACGAGCAGTACTTC. Encoded protein: CASSTSGGASYEQYF.